This TCR beta chain originates from a study of cytomegalovirus exposure and HLA in healthy donors. Across the study: An earlier analysis found some 100 million unique TCR beta sequences from approximately 170 million T cells. Findings and caveats of the study: The authors reported that TCR beta sequences could predict HLA-A and HLA-B alleles. These predictions were accurate for most subjects in the first cohort.

About this clone itself: Antigen: not known.

The CDR3 totals 16 residues. Per germline, CDR1 SGHTA and CDR2 FQGNSA. J lost 11 bases, V lost 5 bases, and 18 bases had no gene match. PCR employed 60 Vbeta and 13 Jbeta primers. The repertoire was sequenced with immunoSEQ multiplex PCR; TCRdb's copy has only in-frame clones and lacks some. Counted here are around 160,000 clones, 65% to 70% occurring once; the ten biggest clones make up just under 4.5%. The receptor comes from a woman aged 18 to 35 in good health and CMV-seropositive. Specimen: PBMCs. This chain uses TRBV7-2 with TRBJ2-5; 9 nucleotides line up with TRBD2. Here the CDR3 DNA reads TGTGCCAGCAGCCCCAGTAAAATAGCGGGGGCTCTAGGGCAGTACTTC. Protein product: CASSPSKIAGALGQYF.